This TCR beta chain was observed in a study of Graves' ophthalmopathy and Graves' hyperthyroidism. Amplification targeted the TCR beta CDR3 regions, with RNA transcripts as the source material. RT-PCR with HTBI primers came first, then second-round multiplex PCR. TCRdb recomputed calls from the multiplex PCR reads with MiXCR, one row per CDR3 protein. The data contain approximately 1.2 million distinct CDR3 sequences, 36% of them seen just once; the ten biggest clones take up more than 9.5%. Germline CDR1 is MDHEN and CDR2 is SYDVKM. V shed 7 bases, J shed 2 bases, and the junction held 10 bases outside the gene matches. The CDR3 spans 15 residues. This clonotype was detected only a few times. Certain patients, namely those with other autoimmune diseases, uncontrolled infections, pregnancy or lactation, were excluded.

Sequenced input: peripheral blood or thyroid tissue (not recorded which). This clonotype originated in an adult man with Graves' hyperthyroidism. The chain links TRBV28 to TRBJ2-7, with 8 bases that match TRBD1. CDR3 DNA: TGTGCCAGCACCCCTGGGTGGACAGGGACCTACGAGCAGTACTTC. Translated, it gives CASTPGWTGTYEQYF.